These T cell receptor beta chains were read from a single sample in a study of blood T cell repertoires in COVID-19. Assay used: immunoSEQ multiplex PCR; TCRdb lists only in-frame clones, some missing. The profile covers 170,000 or so clones, with about 86% appearing a single time and about 0.95% taken by the ten largest. Sequencing was performed on peripheral blood. The receptors here all came from a woman in her late teens or twenties who had recovered from COVID-19. Both conserved end residues are trimmed from each CDR3. Clone size is shown for a subset of rows, as once, few, many or a class of expanded clone.

j_gene,abundance,v_gene,CDR3aa
TRBJ2-2,.,TRBV19,ASSIVPRAGELF
TRBJ1-4,.,TRBV4-3,ASSQDESFRTNEKLF
TRBJ1-4,.,TRBV10-2,ASSTGGVGEKLF
TRBJ2-3,.,TRBV7-9,ASSLRTGGLTDTQY
TRBJ2-2,.,TRBV2,ASSPGTLHTGELF
TRBJ1-5,.,TRBV10-3,AIGGTGYSNQPQH
TRBJ1-1,.,TRBV15,ATSRGGGVEAF
TRBJ1-4,.,TRBV4-1,ASSQDPGQVAEKLF
TRBJ1-2,.,TRBV5-1,ASSQRQGANYGYT
TRBJ2-5,.,TRBV5-1,ASSPTTASANQETQY
TRBJ2-7,.,TRBV5-1,ASRTGTGGFEQY
TRBJ2-1,.,TRBV6-5,ATSVREKSYNEQF
TRBJ2-6,.,TRBV7-6,ASSLAPGGANVLT
TRBJ2-1,.,TRBV7-2,ASSLLTAEQF
TRBJ1-2,.,TRBV11-3,ARYTGLDCGYT
TRBJ1-2,.,TRBV3-1/TRBV3-2,ASSSPGQGALGYT
TRBJ1-5,.,TRBV19,ASSTGTGKSNQPQH
TRBJ1-2,.,TRBV6-5,ASSYEGQGAYGYT
TRBJ2-3,once,TRBV6-2/TRBV6-3,ASSYQRGVVTDTQY
TRBJ2-7,.,TRBV19,ASGAGGYEQY
TRBJ1-5,.,TRBV19,ASSIPILDRGRYGNQPQH
TRBJ1-1,.,TRBV25-1,ASRGGAANTEAF
TRBJ2-5,.,TRBV3-1/TRBV3-2,ASSQRGYQETQY
TRBJ2-7,.,TRBV29-1,SVERGKGTGQY
TRBJ2-3,.,TRBV5-1,ASSLAGLARRTDTQY
TRBJ2-3,.,TRBV14,ASSLTSWTDTQY
TRBJ2-2,.,TRBV7-9,ASSLGDRVVGTGELF
TRBJ2-3,.,TRBV15,ATSRDRTSGSKRDTQY
TRBJ2-2,.,TRBV18,ASSPQLAPQRGTGELF
TRBJ1-5,.,TRBV27,ASSPDRDNQPQH
TRBJ2-2,.,TRBV27,ASSFFSANTGELF
TRBJ1-5,.,TRBV5-1,ASSLVPMGQEGDLSNQPQH
TRBJ1-2,.,TRBV5-1,ASSDGGTRTTNYGYT
TRBJ1-3,.,TRBV4-1,ASSQPGTGHSGNTIY
TRBJ2-3,.,TRBV24-1,ATSDRDRDFTDTQY
TRBJ2-2,.,TRBV29-1,SVGQPNTGELF
TRBJ1-5,few,TRBV6-1,ASSEIGDRVGGQH
TRBJ2-7,.,TRBV9,ASSPGDSLSEQY
TRBJ1-1,once,TRBV7-2,ASSLHTMNTEAF
TRBJ1-5,.,TRBV19,ASRGGYSNQPQH
TRBJ2-2,.,TRBV27,ASSSRQGAGELF
TRBJ1-5,few,TRBV19,ASSPDRANQPQH
TRBJ1-4,.,TRBV5-4,ASSSGGTNEKLF
TRBJ2-7,.,TRBV6-2/TRBV6-3,ASSPTPSGGYEQY
TRBJ2-3,.,TRBV27,ASGSGQGGNTQY
TRBJ2-1,.,TRBV3-1/TRBV3-2,ASSRTTLYLSYNEQF
TRBJ1-4,.,TRBV6-5,ASSSLRGGGNEKLF
TRBJ1-1,.,TRBV27,ASSILGTGGRDEAF
TRBJ2-1,.,TRBV4-2,ASSVDRDSYNEQF
TRBJ1-1,.,TRBV5-5,ASSATYTGYDTEAF
TRBJ1-3,.,TRBV18,ASSTLVISGNTIY
TRBJ1-1,.,TRBV6-2/TRBV6-3,ASSLYRGTEAF
TRBJ2-5,.,TRBV9,ASSPGLAERIGTQY
TRBJ2-1,.,TRBV6-5,ASSLLAVAYNEQF
TRBJ2-5,few,TRBV11-2,ASSFDGSGSMVRETQY
TRBJ2-1,.,TRBV19,ASTPGSYNEQF
TRBJ2-5,.,TRBV29-1,SVERGVGETQY
TRBJ2-3,.,TRBV3-1/TRBV3-2,ASSPSGEITDTQY